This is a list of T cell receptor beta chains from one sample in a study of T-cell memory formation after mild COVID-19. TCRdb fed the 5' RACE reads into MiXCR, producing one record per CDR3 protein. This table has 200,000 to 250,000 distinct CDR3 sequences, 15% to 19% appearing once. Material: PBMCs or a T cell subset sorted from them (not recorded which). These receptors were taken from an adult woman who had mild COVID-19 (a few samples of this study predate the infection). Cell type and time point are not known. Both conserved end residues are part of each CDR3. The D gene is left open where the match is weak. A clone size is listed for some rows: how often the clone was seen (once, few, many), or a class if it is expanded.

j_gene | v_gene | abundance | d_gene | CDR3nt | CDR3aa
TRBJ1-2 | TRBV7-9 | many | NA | TGTGCCAGCAGCTCCATACCGGTGTACACCTTC | CASSSIPVYTF
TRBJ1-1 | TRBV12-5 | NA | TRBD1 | TGTGCTAGTGGTTTGGTACTGGGACAGGCCCGAGGGAACACTGAAGCTTTCTTT | CASGLVLGQARGNTEAFF
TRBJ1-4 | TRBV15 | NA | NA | TGTGCCACCAGTACCAACAGGGCAACTAATGAAAAACTGTTTTTT | CATSTNRATNEKLFF
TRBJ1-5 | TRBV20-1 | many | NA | TGCAGTGCTAGAGATCTTGGGGGTTCCAATCAGCCCCAGCATTTT | CSARDLGGSNQPQHF
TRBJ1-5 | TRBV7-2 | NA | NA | TGTGCCAGCAGCTTAGGGGACACTAGCAATCAGCCCCAGCATTTT | CASSLGDTSNQPQHF
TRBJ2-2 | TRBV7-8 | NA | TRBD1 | TGTGCCAGCAGCCGAGGGACAGGGTTCGGGGAGCTGTTTTTT | CASSRGTGFGELFF
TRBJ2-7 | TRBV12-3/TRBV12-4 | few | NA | TGTGCCAGCAGTTTGCACAGGAGCTCCTACGAGCAGTACTTC | CASSLHRSSYEQYF
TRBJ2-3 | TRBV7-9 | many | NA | TGTGCCAGCAGCTCAAGTGGGTCCACAGATACGCAGTATTTT | CASSSSGSTDTQYF
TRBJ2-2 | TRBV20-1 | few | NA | TGCAGTGCTAGAGTAATTGGGTCCGGCACCGGGGAGCTGTTTTTT | CSARVIGSGTGELFF
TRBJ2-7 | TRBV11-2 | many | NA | TGTGCCAGCAGCTTAGATCTTGCAGGCCCCGAATCCTACGAGCAGTACTTC | CASSLDLAGPESYEQYF
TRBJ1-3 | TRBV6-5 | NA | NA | TGTGCCAGCAGTTACTCGCCGAGGTCATCTGGAAACACCATATATTTT | CASSYSPRSSGNTIYF
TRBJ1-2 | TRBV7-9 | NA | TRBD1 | TGTGCCAGCAGCTTGGACAAAGGACAGGGGTCCTATGGCTACACCTTC | CASSLDKGQGSYGYTF
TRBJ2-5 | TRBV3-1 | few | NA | TGTGCCAGCAGCCAAGGTCAAGTACAAGAGACCCAGTACTTC | CASSQGQVQETQYF
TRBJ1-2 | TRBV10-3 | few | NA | TGTGCCATCAGTGACCCAACAAGACAGGCTGGCTACACCTTC | CAISDPTRQAGYTF
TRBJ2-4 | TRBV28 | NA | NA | TGTGCCGTCGACGGGAGCCTAGCCAAAAACATTCAGTACTTC | CAVDGSLAKNIQYF
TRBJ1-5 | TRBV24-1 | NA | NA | TGTGCCACCAGTGAAGGTTTGGGGAATCAGCCCCGGCATTTT | CATSEGLGNQPRHF
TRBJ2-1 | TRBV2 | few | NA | TGTGCCAGCAGTCTTAGCGGAGCCTTGAACAATGAGCAGTTCTTC | CASSLSGALNNEQFF
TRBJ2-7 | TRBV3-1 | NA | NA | TGTGCCAGCAGCCAAGGCGGGGTCGGGGCCTACGAGCAGTACTTC | CASSQGGVGAYEQYF
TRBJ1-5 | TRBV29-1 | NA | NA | TGCAGCGTTGAAGATGGGGGACAGCCCCAGCATTTT | CSVEDGGQPQHF
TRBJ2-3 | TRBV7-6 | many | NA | TGTGCCAGCAGCTTATTTAAGGGGGTTAAAGATACGCAGTATTTT | CASSLFKGVKDTQYF
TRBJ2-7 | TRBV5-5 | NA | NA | TGTGCCAGCAGCTTAGAGGGCGGGGAGCCCTACGAGCAGTACTTC | CASSLEGGEPYEQYF
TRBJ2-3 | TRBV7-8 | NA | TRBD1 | TGTGCCAGCAGCTTGTACAGGGGGCTCACAGATACGCAGTATTTT | CASSLYRGLTDTQYF
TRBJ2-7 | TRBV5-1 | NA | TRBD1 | TGCGCCAGCAGCGCGGGACAGGGGGCTGAGGAGCAGTACTTC | CASSAGQGAEEQYF
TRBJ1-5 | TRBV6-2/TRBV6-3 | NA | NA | TGTGCCAGCAGTTACTCGGGCCAGCCCCAGCATTTT | CASSYSGQPQHF
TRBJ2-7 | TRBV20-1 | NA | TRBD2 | TGCAGTGCTAGAGATAATTTAGCGGGGAACTCCTACGAGCAGTACTTC | CSARDNLAGNSYEQYF
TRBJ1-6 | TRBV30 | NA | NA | TGTGCCTGGAGTCCTCCCGGCGGGGGGGCTTCCTATAATTCACCCCTCCACTTT | CAWSPPGGGASYNSPLHF
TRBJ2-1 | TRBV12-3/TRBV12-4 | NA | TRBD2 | TGTGCCAGCACCCGCGTTGGGGGTAGCGGGAGATGGAATGAGCAGTTCTTC | CASTRVGGSGRWNEQFF
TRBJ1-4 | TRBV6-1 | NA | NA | TGTGCCAGCAGCCTCAGGAAGGGGGCAACTAATGAAAAACTGTTTTTT | CASSLRKGATNEKLFF
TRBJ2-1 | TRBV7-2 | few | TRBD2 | TGTGCCAGCAGCTCACGGACTAGCGGGCCCTACAATGAGCAGTTCTTC | CASSSRTSGPYNEQFF